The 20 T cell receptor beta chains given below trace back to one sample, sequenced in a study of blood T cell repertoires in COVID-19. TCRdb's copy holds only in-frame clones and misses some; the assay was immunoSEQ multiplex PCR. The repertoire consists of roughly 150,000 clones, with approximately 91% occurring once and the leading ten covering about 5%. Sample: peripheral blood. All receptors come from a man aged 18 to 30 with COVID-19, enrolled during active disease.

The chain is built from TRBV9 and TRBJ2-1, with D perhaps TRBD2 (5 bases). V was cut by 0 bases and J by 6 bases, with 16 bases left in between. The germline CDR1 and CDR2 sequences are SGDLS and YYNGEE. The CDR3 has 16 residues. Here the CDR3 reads CASSVVGRRESNEQFF. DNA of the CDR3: TGTGCCAGCAGCGTAGTAGGGCGCCGGGAAAGCAATGAGCAGTTCTTC.

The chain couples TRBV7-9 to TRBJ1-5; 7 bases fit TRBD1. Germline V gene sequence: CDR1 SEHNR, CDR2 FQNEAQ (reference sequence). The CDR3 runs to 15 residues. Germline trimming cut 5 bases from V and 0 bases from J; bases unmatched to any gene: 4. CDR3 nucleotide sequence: TGTGCCAGCAGCCACGACAGGGATAGCAATCAGCCCCAGCATTTT. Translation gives CASSHDRDSNQPQHF.

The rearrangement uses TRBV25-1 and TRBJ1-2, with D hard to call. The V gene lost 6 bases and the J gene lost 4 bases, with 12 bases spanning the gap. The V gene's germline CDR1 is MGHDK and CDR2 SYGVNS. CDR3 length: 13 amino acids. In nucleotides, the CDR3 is TGTGCCAGCAGAGACTCCGAGCGCTATGGCTACACCTTC. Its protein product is CASRDSERYGYTF.

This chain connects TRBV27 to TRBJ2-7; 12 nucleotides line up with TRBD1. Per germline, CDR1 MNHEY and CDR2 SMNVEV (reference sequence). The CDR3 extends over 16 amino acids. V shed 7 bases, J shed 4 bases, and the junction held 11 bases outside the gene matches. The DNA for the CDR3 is TGTGCCAGCACTCCGAAGGGACAGGGGGCTGGATACGAGCAGTACTTC. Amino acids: CASTPKGQGAGYEQYF.

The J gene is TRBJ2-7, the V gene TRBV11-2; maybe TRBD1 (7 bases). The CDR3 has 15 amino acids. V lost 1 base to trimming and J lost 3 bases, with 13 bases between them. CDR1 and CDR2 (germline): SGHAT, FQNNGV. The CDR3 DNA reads TGTGCCAGCAGCTTAGGCGGGACAGCCTTCTACGAGCAGTACTTC. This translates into CASSLGGTAFYEQYF. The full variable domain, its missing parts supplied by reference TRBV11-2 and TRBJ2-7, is EAGVAQSPRYKIIEKRQSVAFWCNPISGHATLYWYQQILGQGPKLLIQFQNNGVVDDSQLPKDRFSAERLKGVDSTLKIQPAKLEDSAVYLCASSLGGTAFYEQYFGPGTRLTVT.

Here the CDR3 DNA reads TGTGCCAGCAGCGGCCGACAGGGAGGATCACAGTATTTT. Its translation is CASSGRQGGSQYF. The chain recombines TRBV9 with TRBJ2-3; weak D call: TRBD1 (7 bases). Germline CDR1 is SGDLS and CDR2 is YYNGEE. The CDR3 covers 13 residues. V was cut by 3 bases and J by 12 bases, with 17 bases left in between. Full variable domain (rest looked up from reference TRBV9 and TRBJ2-3): DSGVTQTPKHLITATGQRVTLRCSPRSGDLSVYWYQQSLDQGLQFLIQYYNGEERAKGNILERFSAQQFPDLHSELNLSSLELGDSALYFCASSGRQGGSQYFGPGTRLTVL.

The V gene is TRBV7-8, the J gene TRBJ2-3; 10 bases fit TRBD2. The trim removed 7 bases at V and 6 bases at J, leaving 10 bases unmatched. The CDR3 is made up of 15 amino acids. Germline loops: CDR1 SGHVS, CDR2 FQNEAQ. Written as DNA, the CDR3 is TGTGCCAGCACCGGATTAGCGGGAGGCCGGGATACGCAGTATTTT. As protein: CASTGLAGGRDTQYF.

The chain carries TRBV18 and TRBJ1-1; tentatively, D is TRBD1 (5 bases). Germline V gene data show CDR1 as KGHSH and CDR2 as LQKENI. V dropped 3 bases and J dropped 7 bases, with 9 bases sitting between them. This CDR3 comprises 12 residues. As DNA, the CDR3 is TGTGCCAGCTCACCCCCAGGGAATGAAGCTTTCTTT. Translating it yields CASSPPGNEAFF.

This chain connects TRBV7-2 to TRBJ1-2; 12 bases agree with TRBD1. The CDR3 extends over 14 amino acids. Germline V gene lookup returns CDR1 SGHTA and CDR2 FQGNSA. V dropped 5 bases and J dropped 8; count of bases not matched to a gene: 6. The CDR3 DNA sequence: TGTGCCAGCAGCACCCGGGACAGGGGGCTGGGCTACACCTTC. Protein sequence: CASSTRDRGLGYTF.

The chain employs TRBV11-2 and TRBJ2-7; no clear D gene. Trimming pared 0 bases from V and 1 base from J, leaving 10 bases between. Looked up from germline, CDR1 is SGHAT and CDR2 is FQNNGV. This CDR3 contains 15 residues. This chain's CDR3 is CASSLDGSASYEQYF. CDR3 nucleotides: TGTGCCAGCAGCTTAGATGGCAGCGCGTCCTACGAGCAGTACTTC.

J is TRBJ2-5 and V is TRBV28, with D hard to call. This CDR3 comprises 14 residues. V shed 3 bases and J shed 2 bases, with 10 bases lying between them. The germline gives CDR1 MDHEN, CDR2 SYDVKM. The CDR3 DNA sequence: TGTGCCAGCAGTTTTCAGGCAGGTCAAGAGACCCAGTACTTC. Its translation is CASSFQAGQETQYF.

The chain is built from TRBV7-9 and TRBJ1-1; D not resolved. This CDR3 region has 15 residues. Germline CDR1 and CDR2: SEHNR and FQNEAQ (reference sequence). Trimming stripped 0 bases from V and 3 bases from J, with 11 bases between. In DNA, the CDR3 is TGTGCCAGCAGCTTAGCAAGGGCGGGTGACACTGAAGCTTTCTTT. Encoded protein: CASSLARAGDTEAFF. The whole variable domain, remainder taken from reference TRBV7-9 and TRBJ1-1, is DTGVSQNPRHKITKRGQNVTFRCDPISEHNRLYWYRQTLGQGPEFLTYFQNEAQLEKSRLLSDRFSAERPKGSFSTLEIQRTEQGDSAMYLCASSLARAGDTEAFFGQGTRLTVV.

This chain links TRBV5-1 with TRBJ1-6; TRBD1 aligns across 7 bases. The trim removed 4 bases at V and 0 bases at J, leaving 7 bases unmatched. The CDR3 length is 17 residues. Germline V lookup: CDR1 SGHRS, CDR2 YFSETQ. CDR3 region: CASSNTGDNSYNSPLHF. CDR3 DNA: TGCGCCAGCAGCAACACAGGGGATAACTCCTATAATTCACCCCTCCACTTT.

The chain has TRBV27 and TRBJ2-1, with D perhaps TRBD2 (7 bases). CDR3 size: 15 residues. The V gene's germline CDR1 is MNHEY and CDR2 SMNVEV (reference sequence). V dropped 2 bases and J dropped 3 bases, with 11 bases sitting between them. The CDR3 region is CASSLGGAGYNEQFF. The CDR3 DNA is TGTGCCAGCAGTTTAGGGGGGGCTGGCTACAATGAGCAGTTCTTC.

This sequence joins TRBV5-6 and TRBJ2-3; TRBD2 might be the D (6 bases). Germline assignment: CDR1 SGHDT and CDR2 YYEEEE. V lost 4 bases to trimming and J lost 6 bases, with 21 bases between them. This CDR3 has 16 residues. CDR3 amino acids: CASSDKARRGHDTQYF. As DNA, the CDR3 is TGTGCCAGCAGCGATAAGGCGCGGAGGGGCCACGATACGCAGTATTTT.

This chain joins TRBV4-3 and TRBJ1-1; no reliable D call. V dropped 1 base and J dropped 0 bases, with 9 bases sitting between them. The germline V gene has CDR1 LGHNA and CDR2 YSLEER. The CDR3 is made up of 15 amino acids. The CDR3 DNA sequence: TGCGCCAGCAGCCAAGTTTACAGTATGAACACTGAAGCTTTCTTT. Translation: CASSQVYSMNTEAFF.

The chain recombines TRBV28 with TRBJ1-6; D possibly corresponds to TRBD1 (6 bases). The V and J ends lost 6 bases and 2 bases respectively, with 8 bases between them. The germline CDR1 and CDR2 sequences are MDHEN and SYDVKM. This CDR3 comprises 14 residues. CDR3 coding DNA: TGTGCCAGCAGACAGGGTCCCTATAATTCACCCCTCCACTTT. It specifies CASRQGPYNSPLHF.

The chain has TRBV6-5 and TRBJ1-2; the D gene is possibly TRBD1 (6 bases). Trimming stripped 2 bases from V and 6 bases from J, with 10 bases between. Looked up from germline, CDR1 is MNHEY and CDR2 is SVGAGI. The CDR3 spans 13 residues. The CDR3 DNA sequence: TGTGCCAGCAGTTACCGCGCAGGGGATGGCTACACCTTC. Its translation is CASSYRAGDGYTF.

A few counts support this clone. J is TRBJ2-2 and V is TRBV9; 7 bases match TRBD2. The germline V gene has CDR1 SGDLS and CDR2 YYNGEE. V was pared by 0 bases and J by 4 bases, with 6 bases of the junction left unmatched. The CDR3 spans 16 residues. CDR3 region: CASSVAGGGVTGELFF. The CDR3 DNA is TGTGCCAGCAGCGTAGCGGGGGGAGGGGTCACCGGGGAGCTGTTTTTT.

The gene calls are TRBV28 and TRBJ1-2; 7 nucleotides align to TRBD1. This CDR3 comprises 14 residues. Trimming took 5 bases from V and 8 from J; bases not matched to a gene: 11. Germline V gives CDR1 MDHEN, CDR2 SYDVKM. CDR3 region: CASSLRQGGKGYTF. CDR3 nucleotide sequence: TGTGCCAGCAGTCTAAGACAGGGTGGTAAAGGCTACACCTTC.